This T cell receptor (beta chain) derives from a study of T cell changes during pregnancy in multiple sclerosis. Clones were read by immunoSEQ multiplex PCR, and TCRdb kept only the in-frame ones, dropping some. The sample yields about 73,000 clones, more than 90% seen once. Germline CDR1 and CDR2: GTSNPN and SVGIG (reference sequence). The CDR3 sequence is 11 residues long. Trimming took off 1 base at V and 5 bases at J, with 5 bases between the two ends. The V and J genes are TRBV30 and TRBJ1-2, with D unclear. Sample: peripheral blood, taken in the second trimester of pregnancy. This receptor was taken from a female donor in good health, enrolled as a control in a pregnancy study. CDR3 region: CAWSDSYGYTF. DNA for the CDR3: TGTGCCTGGAGTGACAGTTATGGCTACACCTTC.